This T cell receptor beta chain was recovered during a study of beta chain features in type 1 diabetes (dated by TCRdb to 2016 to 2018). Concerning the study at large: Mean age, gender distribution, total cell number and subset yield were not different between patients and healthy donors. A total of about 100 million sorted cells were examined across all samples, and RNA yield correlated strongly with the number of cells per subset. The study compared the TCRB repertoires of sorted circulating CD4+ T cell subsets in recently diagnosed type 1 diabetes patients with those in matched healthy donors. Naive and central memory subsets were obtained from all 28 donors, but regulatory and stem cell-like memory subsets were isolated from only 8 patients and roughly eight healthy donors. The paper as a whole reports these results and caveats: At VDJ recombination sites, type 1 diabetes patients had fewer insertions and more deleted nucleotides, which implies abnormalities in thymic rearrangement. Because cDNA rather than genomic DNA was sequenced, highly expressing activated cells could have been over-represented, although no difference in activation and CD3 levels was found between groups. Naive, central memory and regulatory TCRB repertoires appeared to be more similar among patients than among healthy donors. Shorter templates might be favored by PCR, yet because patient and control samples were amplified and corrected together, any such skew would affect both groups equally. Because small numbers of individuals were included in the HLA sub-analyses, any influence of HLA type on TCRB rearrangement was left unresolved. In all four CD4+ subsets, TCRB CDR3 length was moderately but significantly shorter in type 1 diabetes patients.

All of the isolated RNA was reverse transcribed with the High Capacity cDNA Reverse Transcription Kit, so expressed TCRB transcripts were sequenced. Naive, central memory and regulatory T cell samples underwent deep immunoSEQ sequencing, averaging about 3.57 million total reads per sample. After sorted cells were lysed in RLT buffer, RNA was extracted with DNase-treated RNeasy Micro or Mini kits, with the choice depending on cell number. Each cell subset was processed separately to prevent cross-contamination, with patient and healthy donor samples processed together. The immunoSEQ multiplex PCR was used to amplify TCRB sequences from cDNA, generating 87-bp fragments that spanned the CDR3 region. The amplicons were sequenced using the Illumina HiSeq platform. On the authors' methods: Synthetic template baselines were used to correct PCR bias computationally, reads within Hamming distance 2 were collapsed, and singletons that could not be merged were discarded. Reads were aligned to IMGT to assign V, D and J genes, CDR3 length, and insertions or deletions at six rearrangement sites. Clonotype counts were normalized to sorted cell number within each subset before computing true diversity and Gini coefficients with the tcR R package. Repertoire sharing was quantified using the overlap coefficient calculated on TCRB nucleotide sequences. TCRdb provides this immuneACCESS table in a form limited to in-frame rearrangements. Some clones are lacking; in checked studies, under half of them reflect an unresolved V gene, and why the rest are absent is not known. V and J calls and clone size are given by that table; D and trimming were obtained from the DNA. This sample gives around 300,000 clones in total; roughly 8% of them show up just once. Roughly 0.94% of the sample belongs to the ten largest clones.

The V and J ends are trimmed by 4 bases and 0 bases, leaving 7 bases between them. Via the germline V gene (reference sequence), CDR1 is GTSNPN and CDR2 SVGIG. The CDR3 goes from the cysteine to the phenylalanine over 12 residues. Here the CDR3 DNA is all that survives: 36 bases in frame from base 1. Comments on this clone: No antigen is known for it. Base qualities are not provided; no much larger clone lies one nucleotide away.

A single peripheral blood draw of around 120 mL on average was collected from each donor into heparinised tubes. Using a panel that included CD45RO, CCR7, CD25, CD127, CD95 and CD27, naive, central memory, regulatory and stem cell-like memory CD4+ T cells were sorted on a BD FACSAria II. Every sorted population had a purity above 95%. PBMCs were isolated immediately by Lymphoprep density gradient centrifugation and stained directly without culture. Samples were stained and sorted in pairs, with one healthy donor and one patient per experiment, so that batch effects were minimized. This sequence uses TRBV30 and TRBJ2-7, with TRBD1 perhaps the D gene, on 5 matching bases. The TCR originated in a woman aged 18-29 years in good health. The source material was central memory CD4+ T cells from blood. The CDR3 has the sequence CAWTGNSYEQYF. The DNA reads TGTGCCTGGACAGGGAACTCCTACGAGCAGTACTTC.